Below are 10 T cell receptor beta chains sequenced from a single sample in a study of STAT3 mutations in large granular lymphocyte leukemia. General study findings and limits: In T-cell large granular lymphocyte leukemia, about half of patients showed multiple immunodominant subclonotypes.

Profiling relied on immunoSEQ multiplex PCR, and the TCRdb table lists in-frame clones only, not all of them. The table has more than 15,000 clones, roughly 90% seen once. Their antigens remain unidentified. Input material: peripheral blood mononuclear cells. Source of these receptors: a man in his 60s with T-cell large granular lymphocyte leukemia. Some clones in this sample may be carry-over from other donors' samples.

The rearrangement links TRBV9 to TRBJ2-1; D is uncertain. CDR3 length equals 14 residues. CDR1 is SGDLS, CDR2 YYNGEE, per germline. Between the trimmed V and J ends, which lost 3 bases and 6 bases, there was a span of 13 bases. This chain's CDR3 is CASSASSESNEQFF. CDR3 DNA: TGTGCCAGCAGCGCCAGCAGCGAAAGCAATGAGCAGTTCTTC. Together with reference TRBV9 and TRBJ2-1, the CDR3 gives the full variable domain: DSGVTQTPKHLITATGQRVTLRCSPRSGDLSVYWYQQSLDQGLQFLIQYYNGEERAKGNILERFSAQQFPDLHSELNLSSLELGDSALYFCASSASSESNEQFFGPGTRLTVL.

The gene calls are TRBV18 and TRBJ1-1, with TRBD1 matching 9 bases. The CDR3 contains 15 residues. V gave up 3 bases and J gave up 10 bases; unmatched junction bases: 12. Germline V gene data show CDR1 as KGHSH and CDR2 as LQKENI. The CDR3 DNA reads as TGTGCCAGCTCACCGTCGACAGGGGGTGGCTTGGGAGCTTTCTTT. Translating it yields CASSPSTGGGLGAFF.

The V gene is TRBV14, the J gene TRBJ1-4; 9 bases line up with TRBD1. CDR3 size: 15 residues. Germline CDR1 SGHDN, CDR2 FVKESK. J lost 8 bases, V lost 1 base, and 5 bases had no gene match. CDR3 sequence (DNA): TGTGCCAGCAGCCAAGCACAGGGGGCGGGAGAAAAACTGTTTTTT. Translation: CASSQAQGAGEKLFF.

This chain joins TRBV5-1 and TRBJ2-7, with TRBD1 matching 10 bases. J lost 0 bases, V lost 3 bases, and 3 bases had no gene match. The CDR3 totals 15 residues. Germline loops: CDR1 SGHRS, CDR2 YFSETQ. CDR3 amino acids: CASSSRQGASYEQYF. Written as DNA, the CDR3 is TGCGCCAGCAGCTCGCGACAGGGGGCCTCCTACGAGCAGTACTTC.

V gene TRBV30 combines with J gene TRBJ1-2; D is undetermined. This CDR3 is 13 amino acids long. Germline CDR1 GTSNPN, CDR2 SVGIG (reference sequence). V lost 2 bases, J lost 2 bases, and 9 bases lay in between. Here the CDR3 reads CAWSTTRNYGYTF. The CDR3 coding sequence is TGTGCCTGGAGTACCACCAGGAACTATGGCTACACCTTC.

The chain has TRBV6-1 and TRBJ2-7, with TRBD2 identical over 7 bases. The germline gives CDR1 MNHNS, CDR2 SASEGT. The CDR3 loop spans 14 amino acids. The V and J ends lost 7 bases and 1 base, in that order; junction bases with no gene match: 7. The CDR3 coding sequence is TGTGCCAGCAAAGAACTAGCGCCATCCTACGAGCAGTACTTC. The encoded protein is CASKELAPSYEQYF.

This sequence joins TRBV2 and TRBJ2-3; D might be TRBD2 (6 bases). The CDR3 sequence is 16 residues long. The germline gives CDR1 SNHLY, CDR2 FYNNEI. The V end was cut by 6 bases, the J end by 2 bases, with 18 bases between. The CDR3 coding sequence is TGTGCCAGCAGGGGGGGTAGTCAAGCCTACACAGATACGCAGTATTTT. Translation gives CASRGGSQAYTDTQYF.

This clone was counted only a few times. The chain is built from TRBV4-2 and TRBJ2-1, with TRBD1 as a possible D gene (5 bases). In germline, CDR1 is LGHNA, CDR2 YNFKEQ. V was pared by 0 bases and J by 7 bases, with 19 bases between. This CDR3 comprises 17 residues. The CDR3 nucleotides are TGTGCCAGCAGCCAAGATTGGGGCGGCCCGCCATGGAATGAGCAGTTCTTC. Translated: CASSQDWGGPPWNEQFF.

This chain joins TRBV30 and TRBJ2-1, with 8 bases lining up with TRBD2. Germline V gene sequence: CDR1 GTSNPN, CDR2 SVGIG (reference sequence). The CDR3 length is 14 residues. Germline trimming cut 0 bases from V and 8 bases from J; bases unmatched to any gene: 6. CDR3 bases: TGTGCCTGGAGTGTAAACCGACTAGCGCATGAGCAGTTCTTC. This encodes CAWSVNRLAHEQFF.

This clone was detected a few times. The chain is built from TRBV4-1 and TRBJ1-4; D is unclear. Per the germline V gene, CDR1 is MGHRA and CDR2 is YSYEKL. Deletions cut 2 bases from V and 4 bases from J, with 11 bases between. The CDR3 is 15 amino acids. The CDR3 DNA sequence: TGCGCCAGCAGCCAAAGTTTGGCTAATAATGAAAAACTGTTTTTT. Its protein is CASSQSLANNEKLFF.